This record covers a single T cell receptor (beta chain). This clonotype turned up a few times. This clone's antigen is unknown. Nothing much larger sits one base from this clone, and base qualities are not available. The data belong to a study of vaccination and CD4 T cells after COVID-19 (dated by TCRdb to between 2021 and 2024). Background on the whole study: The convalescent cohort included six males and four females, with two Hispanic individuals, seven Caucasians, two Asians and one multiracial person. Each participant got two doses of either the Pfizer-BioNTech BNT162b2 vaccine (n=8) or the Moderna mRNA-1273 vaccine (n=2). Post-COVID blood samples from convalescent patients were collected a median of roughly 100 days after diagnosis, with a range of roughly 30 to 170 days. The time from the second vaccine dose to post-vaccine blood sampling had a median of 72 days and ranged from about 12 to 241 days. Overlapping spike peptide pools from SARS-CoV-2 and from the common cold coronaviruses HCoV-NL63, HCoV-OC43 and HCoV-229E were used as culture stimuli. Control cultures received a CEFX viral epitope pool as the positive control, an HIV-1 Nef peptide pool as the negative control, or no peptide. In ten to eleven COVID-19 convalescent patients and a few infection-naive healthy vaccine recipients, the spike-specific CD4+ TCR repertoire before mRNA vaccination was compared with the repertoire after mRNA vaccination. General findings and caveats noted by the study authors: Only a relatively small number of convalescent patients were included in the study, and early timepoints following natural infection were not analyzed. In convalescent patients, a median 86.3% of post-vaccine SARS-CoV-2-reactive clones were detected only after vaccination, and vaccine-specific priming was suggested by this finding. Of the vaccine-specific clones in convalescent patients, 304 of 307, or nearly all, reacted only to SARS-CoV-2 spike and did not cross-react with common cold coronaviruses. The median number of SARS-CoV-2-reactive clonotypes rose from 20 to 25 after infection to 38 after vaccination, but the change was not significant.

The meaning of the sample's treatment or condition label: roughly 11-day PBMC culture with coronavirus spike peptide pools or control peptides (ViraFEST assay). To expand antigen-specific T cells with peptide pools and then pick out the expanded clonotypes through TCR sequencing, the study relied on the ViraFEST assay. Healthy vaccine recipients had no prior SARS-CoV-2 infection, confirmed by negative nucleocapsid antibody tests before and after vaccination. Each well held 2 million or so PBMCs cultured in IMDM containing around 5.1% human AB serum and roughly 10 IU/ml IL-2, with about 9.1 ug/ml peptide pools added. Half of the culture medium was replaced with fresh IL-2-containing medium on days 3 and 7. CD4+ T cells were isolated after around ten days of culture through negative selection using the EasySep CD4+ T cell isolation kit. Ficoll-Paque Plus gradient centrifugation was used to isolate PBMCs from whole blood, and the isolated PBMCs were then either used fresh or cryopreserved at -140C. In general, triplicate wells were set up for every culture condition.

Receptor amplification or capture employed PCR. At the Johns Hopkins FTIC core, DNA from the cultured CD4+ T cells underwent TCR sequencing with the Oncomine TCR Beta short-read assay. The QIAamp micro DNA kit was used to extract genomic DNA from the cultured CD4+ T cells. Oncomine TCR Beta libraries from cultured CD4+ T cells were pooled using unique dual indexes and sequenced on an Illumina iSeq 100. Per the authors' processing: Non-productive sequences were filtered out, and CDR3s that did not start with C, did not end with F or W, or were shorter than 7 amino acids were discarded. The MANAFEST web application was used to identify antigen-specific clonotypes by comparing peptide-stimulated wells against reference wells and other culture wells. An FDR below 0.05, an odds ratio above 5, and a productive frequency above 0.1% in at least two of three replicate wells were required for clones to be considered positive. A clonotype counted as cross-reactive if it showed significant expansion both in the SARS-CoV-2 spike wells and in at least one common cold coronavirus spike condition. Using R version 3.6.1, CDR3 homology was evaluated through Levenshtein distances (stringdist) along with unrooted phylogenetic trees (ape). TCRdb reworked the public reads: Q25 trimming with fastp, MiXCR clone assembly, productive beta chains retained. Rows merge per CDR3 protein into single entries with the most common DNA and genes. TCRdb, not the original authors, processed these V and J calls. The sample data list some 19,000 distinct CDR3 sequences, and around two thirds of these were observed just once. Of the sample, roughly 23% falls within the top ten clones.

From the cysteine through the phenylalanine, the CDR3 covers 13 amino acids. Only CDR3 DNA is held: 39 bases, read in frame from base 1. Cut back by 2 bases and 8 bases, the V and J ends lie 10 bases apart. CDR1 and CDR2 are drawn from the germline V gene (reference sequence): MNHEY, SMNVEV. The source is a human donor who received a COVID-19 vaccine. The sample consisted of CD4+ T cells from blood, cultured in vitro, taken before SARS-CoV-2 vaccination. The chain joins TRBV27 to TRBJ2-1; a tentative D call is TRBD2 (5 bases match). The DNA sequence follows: TGTGCCAGCAGTTTACCGGGGTCCCATGAGCAGTTCTTC. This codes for CASSLPGSHEQFF.